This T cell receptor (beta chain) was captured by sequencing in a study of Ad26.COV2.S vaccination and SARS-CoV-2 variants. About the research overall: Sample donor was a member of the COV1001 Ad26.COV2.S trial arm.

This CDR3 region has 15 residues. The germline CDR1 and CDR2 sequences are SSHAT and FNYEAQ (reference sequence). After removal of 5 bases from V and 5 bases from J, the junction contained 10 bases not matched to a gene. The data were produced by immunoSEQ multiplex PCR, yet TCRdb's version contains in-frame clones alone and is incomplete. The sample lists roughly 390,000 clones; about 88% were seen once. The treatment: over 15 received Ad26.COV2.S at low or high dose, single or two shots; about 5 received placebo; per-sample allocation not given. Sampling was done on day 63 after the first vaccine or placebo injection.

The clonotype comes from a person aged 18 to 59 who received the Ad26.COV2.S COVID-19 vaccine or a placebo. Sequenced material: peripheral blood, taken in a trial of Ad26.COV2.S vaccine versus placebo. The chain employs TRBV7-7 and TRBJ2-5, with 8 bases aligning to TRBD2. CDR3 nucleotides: TGTGCCAGCAGCCCGCGCGGGGGGCTCGGGGAGACCCAGTACTTC. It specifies CASSPRGGLGETQYF.